The 23 T cell receptor beta chains presented below share a single source sample, sequenced in a study of blood T cell repertoires in COVID-19. Sequencing was performed with immunoSEQ multiplex PCR; in TCRdb, only in-frame clones are kept and a portion is missing. Among 95,000 to 150,000 clones listed, around 87% were seen once. The specimen was peripheral blood. The receptors come from a man in his fifties or sixties with acute or convalescent COVID-19.

This chain joins TRBV10-3 and TRBJ2-2; TRBD2 matches 8 bases. The CDR3 runs to 18 residues. Trimming took 6 bases from V and 2 from J; bases not matched to a gene: 14. Germline V lookup: CDR1 ENHRY, CDR2 SYGVKD. CDR3 in DNA: TGTGCCATCAGGTCCTTGGGGGAAGCGGGAGTCAACACCGGGGAGCTGTTTTTT. Translation gives CAIRSLGEAGVNTGELFF.

The chain has TRBV3-1 (or the pseudogene TRBV3-2) and TRBJ2-2, with 9 positions matching TRBD2. Trimming took 1 base from V and 6 from J; bases not matched to a gene: 9. Per the germline V gene, CDR1 is LGHDT and CDR2 is YNNKEL (reference sequence). This CDR3 is 17 amino acids long. CDR3 amino acids: CASSQVIGLAGPGELFF. Written as DNA, the CDR3 is TGTGCCAGCAGCCAAGTTATCGGGCTAGCGGGACCCGGGGAGCTGTTTTTT.

This chain uses TRBV6-6 with TRBJ2-3; 7 bases are a match to TRBD1. This CDR3 is built from 14 residues. Germline lookup yields CDR1 MNHNY and CDR2 SVGAGI (reference sequence). Trimming at V came to 6 bases and at J to 8 bases, leaving 11 bases not matched to a gene. DNA of the CDR3: TGTGCCAGCAGGCCCGGGACAGCAAGCTCTACGCAGTATTTT. Amino acid sequence: CASRPGTASSTQYF.

The CDR3 sequence is CASRVAGGNTDTQYF. The CDR3 DNA reads as TGCGCCAGCAGGGTAGCGGGAGGCAACACAGATACGCAGTATTTT. The V gene is TRBV4-1, the J gene TRBJ2-3; 10 nucleotides agree with TRBD2. J gave up 2 bases and V 6 bases, and 5 bases lay outside the gene matches. CDR1 MGHRA and CDR2 YSYEKL come from the germline V gene. The CDR3 has 15 residues.

The chain links TRBV6-5 to TRBJ1-5, with 8 bases aligning to TRBD1. CDR3 length: 13 residues. Germline lookup yields CDR1 MNHEY and CDR2 SVGAGI. V lost 6 bases, J lost 5 bases, and 3 bases stayed unmatched. As DNA, the CDR3 is TGTGCCAGCAGCAAGACAGGGGATCAGCCCCAGCATTTT. Translation: CASSKTGDQPQHF.

This clone appeared a few times. This chain connects TRBV18 to TRBJ2-3, with 9 bases lining up with TRBD2. The CDR3 spans 17 residues. CDR1 KGHSH and CDR2 LQKENI come from the germline V gene. With V trimmed by 2 bases and J by 0 bases, 6 bases remained unmatched. CDR3 loop: CASSPEASGTSTDTQYF. The CDR3 DNA reads TGTGCCAGCTCACCAGAGGCTAGCGGGACTAGCACAGATACGCAGTATTTT.

This clone was seen only a few times. The chain employs TRBV30 and TRBJ1-6, with D perhaps matching TRBD1 (5 bases). The CDR3 length is 15 residues. Looked up from germline, CDR1 is GTSNPN and CDR2 is SVGIG (reference sequence). The V and J ends lost 5 bases and 7 bases respectively, with 18 bases between them. The DNA of the CDR3 is TGTGCCTGGTCGGTAGGGGTGGGGTTGAATTCACCCCTCCACTTT. This gives the protein CAWSVGVGLNSPLHF. Full variable domain (remainder filled in from reference TRBV30 and TRBJ1-6): SQTIHQWPATLVQPVGSPLSLECTVEGTSNPNLYWYRQAAGRGLQLLFYSVGIGQISSEVPQNLSASRPQDRQFILSSKKLLLSDSGFYLCAWSVGVGLNSPLHFGNGTRLTVT.

The V and J genes are TRBV6-1 and TRBJ2-2; 7 nucleotides align to TRBD2. Germline V CDR1 and CDR2: MNHNS, SASEGT. Unmatched junction bases numbered 4, after V lost 3 bases and J lost 6 bases. The CDR3 extends over 14 amino acids. For the CDR3, the DNA is TGTGCCAGCAGTGACAGACTAGCATCCGGGGAGCTGTTTTTT. Its translation: CASSDRLASGELFF.

This chain uses TRBV25-1 with TRBJ1-1, with 7 bases lining up with TRBD1. Germline values: CDR1 MGHDK, CDR2 SYGVNS. The junction had 4 bases not matched to a gene; V was cut back by 6 bases and J by 3 bases. This CDR3 region has 13 residues. For the CDR3, the DNA is TGTGCCAGCAGGGAGGGGGCGTACACTGAAGCTTTCTTT. Encoded protein: CASREGAYTEAFF.

The rearrangement joins TRBV2 to TRBJ2-1; 8 bases align to TRBD2. The CDR3 length is 14 residues. Germline V gives CDR1 SNHLY, CDR2 FYNNEI. With V trimmed by 3 bases and J by 5 bases, 3 bases remained unmatched. The CDR3 DNA sequence: TGTGCCAGCAGTGAGCGGGGACTAGACAATGAGCAGTTCTTC. Its protein product is CASSERGLDNEQFF.

CDR3 region: CATSTDEAGASYNEQFF. The CDR3 bases are TGTGCCACCAGCACAGATGAGGCGGGAGCTTCCTACAATGAGCAGTTCTTC. This sequence joins TRBV15 and TRBJ2-1, with 7 bases aligning to TRBD2. After removal of 4 bases from V and 1 base from J, the junction contained 10 bases not matched to a gene. The CDR3 sequence is 17 residues long. CDR1 and CDR2 (germline): LNHNV, YYDKDF (reference sequence).

The chain combines TRBV9 with TRBJ2-7; D is ambiguous. This CDR3 spans 12 amino acids. In germline, CDR1 is SGDLS, CDR2 YYNGEE. V gave up 0 bases and J gave up 7 bases, with 8 bases separating them. This chain's CDR3 is CASSVELGEQYF. CDR3 sequence (DNA): TGTGCCAGCAGCGTAGAGCTCGGGGAGCAGTACTTC. The variable domain in full, completed from reference TRBV9 and TRBJ2-7, reads DSGVTQTPKHLITATGQRVTLRCSPRSGDLSVYWYQQSLDQGLQFLIQYYNGEERAKGNILERFSAQQFPDLHSELNLSSLELGDSALYFCASSVELGEQYFGPGTRLTVT.

The chain carries TRBV24-1 and TRBJ2-6; possibly TRBD2 for D (7 bases). The germline CDR1 and CDR2 sequences are KGHDR and SFDVKD. With 6 bases removed from V and 1 base from J, the gap between germline ends came to 18 bases. The CDR3 totals 18 residues. The CDR3, as DNA: TGTGCCACCAGTCGCGGGGGCAGTTTCCGGTCTGGGGCCAACGTCCTGACTTTC. Translation gives CATSRGGSFRSGANVLTF.

The chain couples TRBV7-8 to TRBJ2-1, with 7 bases that match TRBD2. The CDR3 extends over 16 amino acids. Per the germline V gene, CDR1 is SGHVS and CDR2 is FQNEAQ. V lost 6 bases, J lost 10 bases, and 18 bases stayed unmatched. CDR3 bases: TGTGCCAGCAGTTCCCGTTGGGGGAGGGCCGGTCGAGAGCAGTTCTTC. Amino acids: CASSSRWGRAGREQFF.

V and J are TRBV19 and TRBJ1-1; no clear D gene. The germline V gene encodes CDR1 LNHDA and CDR2 SQIVND (reference sequence). V gave up 7 bases and J gave up 0 bases, with 18 bases separating them. The CDR3 has 16 residues. CDR3 sequence (DNA): TGTGCCAGTACCTTAGTGGGAGGGTCTCTGAACACTGAAGCTTTCTTT. Translation: CASTLVGGSLNTEAFF.

The rearrangement links TRBV24-1 to TRBJ1-5; a weak D match, TRBD1 (6 bases). In germline, CDR1 is KGHDR, CDR2 SFDVKD. CDR3 length equals 15 residues. The germline V and J ends were trimmed by 2 bases and 2 bases, with 9 bases remaining between them. CDR3 loop: CATSDSGAGNQPQHF. CDR3 DNA sequence: TGTGCCACCAGTGATTCAGGGGCGGGCAATCAGCCCCAGCATTTT.

The J gene is TRBJ1-3, the V gene TRBV30; D not resolved. The CDR3 is 16 amino acids. Per the germline V gene, CDR1 is GTSNPN and CDR2 is SVGIG (reference sequence). The ends were cut back, 0 bases at V and 0 bases at J, with 12 bases in the middle. Written as DNA, the CDR3 is TGTGCCTGGAGTGTAGGAGACTCAAGCTCTGGAAACACCATATATTTT. Translating gives CAWSVGDSSSGNTIYF. The whole variable domain, remainder taken from reference TRBV30 and TRBJ1-3, is SQTIHQWPATLVQPVGSPLSLECTVEGTSNPNLYWYRQAAGRGLQLLFYSVGIGQISSEVPQNLSASRPQDRQFILSSKKLLLSDSGFYLCAWSVGDSSSGNTIYFGEGSWLTVV.

This rearrangement joins TRBV5-1 to TRBJ2-2, with 8 bases identical to TRBD2. The germline CDR1 and CDR2 sequences are SGHRS and YFSETQ. Trimming removed 3 bases from V and 4 bases from J; junction bases left unmatched: 5. This CDR3 comprises 15 residues. CDR3 residues: CASSSSSGGTGELFF. For the CDR3, the DNA is TGCGCCAGCAGCTCCTCGAGCGGGGGCACCGGGGAGCTGTTTTTT.

The CDR3 nucleotides read TGTGCCAGCGCCGGGCGCGAGGGGGCAGATACGCAGTATTTT. It is translated as CASAGREGADTQYF. The J gene is TRBJ2-3, the V gene TRBV19; possible D gene TRBD1, 6 bases. The CDR3 contains 14 residues. CDR1 and CDR2 (germline): LNHDA, SQIVND (reference sequence). V was shortened by 9 bases and J by 4 bases, with 17 bases between the two germline ends.

The chain recombines TRBV6-1 with TRBJ1-1; 7 bases agree with TRBD1. The J segment lost 5 bases and the V segment lost 2 bases, leaving 2 bases of the junction unmatched. Germline lookup yields CDR1 MNHNS and CDR2 SASEGT. The CDR3 contains 13 residues. The CDR3, as DNA: TGTGCCAGCAGTGAAACGACAGGGACTGAAGCTTTCTTT. This codes for CASSETTGTEAFF.

This CDR3 is CATSDPGGGLAGAEQFF. The CDR3 DNA reads as TGTGCCACCAGTGATCCAGGGGGGGGACTAGCGGGAGCTGAGCAGTTCTTC. This chain links TRBV24-1 with TRBJ2-1, with 14 bases aligning to TRBD2. This CDR3 has 17 residues. Trimming removed 3 bases from V and 9 bases from J; junction bases left unmatched: 9. CDR1 KGHDR and CDR2 SFDVKD come from the germline V gene.

This clone was seen more than once but under ten times. V gene TRBV11-2 combines with J gene TRBJ2-3; TRBD2 aligns across 7 bases. The V segment lost 5 bases and the J segment 6 bases; nucleotides outside the gene matches: 20. From germline, CDR1 is SGHAT and CDR2 FQNNGV. This CDR3 has 18 amino acids. CDR3 nucleotides: TGTGCCAGCAGCCCAAATGGCGGGAGCTTCCTTCGGTCCGATACGCAGTATTTT. This encodes CASSPNGGSFLRSDTQYF.

The chain employs TRBV30 and TRBJ2-7; tentatively, D is TRBD2 (5 bases). The V end lost 1 base, the J end lost 5 bases, and 15 bases lay between the germline ends. CDR1 is GTSNPN and CDR2 is SVGIG in the germline V gene (reference sequence). This CDR3 comprises 14 residues. This CDR3 reads CAWSARLGSDEQYF. The CDR3 bases are TGTGCCTGGAGTGCCCGTCTGGGTAGCGACGAGCAGTACTTC.